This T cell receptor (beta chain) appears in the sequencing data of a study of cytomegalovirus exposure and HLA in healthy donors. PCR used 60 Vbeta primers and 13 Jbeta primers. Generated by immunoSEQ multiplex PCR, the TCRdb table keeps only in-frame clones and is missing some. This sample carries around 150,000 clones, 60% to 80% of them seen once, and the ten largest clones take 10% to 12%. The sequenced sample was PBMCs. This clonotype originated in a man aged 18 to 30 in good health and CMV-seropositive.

The CDR3 protein is CASRSVGTSPYEQYF. The CDR3 DNA is TGTGCCAGCAGGTCGGTTGGGACTAGTCCTTACGAGCAGTACTTC. V gene TRBV27 combines with J gene TRBJ2-7; 8 bases are shared with TRBD2. The CDR3 consists of 15 residues. J lost 4 bases, V lost 6 bases, and 11 bases had no gene match. Germline V gene lookup returns CDR1 MNHEY and CDR2 SMNVEV (reference sequence).